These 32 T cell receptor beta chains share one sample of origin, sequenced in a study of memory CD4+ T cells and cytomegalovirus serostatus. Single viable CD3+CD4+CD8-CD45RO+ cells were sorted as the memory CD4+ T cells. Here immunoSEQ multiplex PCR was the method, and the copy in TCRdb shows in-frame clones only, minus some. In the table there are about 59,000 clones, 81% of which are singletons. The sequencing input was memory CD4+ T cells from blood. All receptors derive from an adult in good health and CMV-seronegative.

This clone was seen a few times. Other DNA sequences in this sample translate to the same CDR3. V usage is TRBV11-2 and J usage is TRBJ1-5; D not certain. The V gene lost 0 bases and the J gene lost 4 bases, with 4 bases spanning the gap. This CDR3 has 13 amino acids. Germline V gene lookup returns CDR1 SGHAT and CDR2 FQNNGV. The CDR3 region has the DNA TGTGCCAGCAGCTTAGATCGGAATCAGCCCCAGCATTTT. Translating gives CASSLDRNQPQHF.

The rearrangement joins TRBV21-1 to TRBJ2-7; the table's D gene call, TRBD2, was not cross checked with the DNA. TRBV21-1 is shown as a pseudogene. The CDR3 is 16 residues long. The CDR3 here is CASSKTGTSGPYEQYF. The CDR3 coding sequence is TGTGCCAGCAGCAAAACCGGGACTAGCGGACCCTACGAGCAGTACTTC.

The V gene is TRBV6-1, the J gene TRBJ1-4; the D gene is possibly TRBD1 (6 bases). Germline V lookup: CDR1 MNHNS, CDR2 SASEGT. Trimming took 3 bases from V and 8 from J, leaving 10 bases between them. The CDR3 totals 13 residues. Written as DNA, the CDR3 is TGTGCCAGCAGTGATCCGGGACAAGAAAAACTGTTTTTT. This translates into CASSDPGQEKLFF.

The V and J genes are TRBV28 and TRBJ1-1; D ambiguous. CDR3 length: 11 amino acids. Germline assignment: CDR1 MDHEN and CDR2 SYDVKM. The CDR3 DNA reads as TGTGCTACCGGTAGGAACACTGAAGCTTTCTTT. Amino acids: CATGRNTEAFF.

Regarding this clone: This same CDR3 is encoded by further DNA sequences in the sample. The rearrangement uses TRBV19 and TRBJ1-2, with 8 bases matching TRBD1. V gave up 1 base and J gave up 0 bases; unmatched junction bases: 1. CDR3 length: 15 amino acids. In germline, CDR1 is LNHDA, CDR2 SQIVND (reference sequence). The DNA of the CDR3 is TGTGCCAGTAGTATAGGGACAGGGCCTAACTATGGCTACACCTTC. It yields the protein CASSIGTGPNYGYTF. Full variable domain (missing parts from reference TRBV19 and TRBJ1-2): DGGITQSPKYLFRKEGQNVTLSCEQNLNHDAMYWYRQDPGQGLRLIYYSQIVNDFQKGDIAEGYSVSREKKESFPLTVTSAQKNPTAFYLCASSIGTGPNYGYTFGSGTRLTVV.

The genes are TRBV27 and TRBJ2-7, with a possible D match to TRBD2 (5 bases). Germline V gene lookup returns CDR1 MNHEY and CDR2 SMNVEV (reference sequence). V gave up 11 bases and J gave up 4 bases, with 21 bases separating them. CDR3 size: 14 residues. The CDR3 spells CASGPGLRRYEQYF. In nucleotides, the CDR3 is TGTGCCTCCGGGCCAGGACTTAGACGGTACGAGCAGTACTTC.

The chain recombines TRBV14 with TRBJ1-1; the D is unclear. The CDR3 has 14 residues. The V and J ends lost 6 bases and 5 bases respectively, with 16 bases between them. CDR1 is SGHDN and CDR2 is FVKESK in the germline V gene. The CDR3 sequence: CASSRKGLGTEAFF. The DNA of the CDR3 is TGTGCCAGCAGTCGTAAAGGGCTGGGTACTGAAGCTTTCTTT.

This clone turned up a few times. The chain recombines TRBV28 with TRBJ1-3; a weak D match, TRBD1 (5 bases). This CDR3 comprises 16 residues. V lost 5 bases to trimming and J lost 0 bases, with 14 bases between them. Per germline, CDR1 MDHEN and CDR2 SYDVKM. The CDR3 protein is CASSIIQRGSGNTIYF. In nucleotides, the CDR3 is TGTGCCAGCAGTATAATCCAAAGGGGCTCTGGAAACACCATATATTTT.

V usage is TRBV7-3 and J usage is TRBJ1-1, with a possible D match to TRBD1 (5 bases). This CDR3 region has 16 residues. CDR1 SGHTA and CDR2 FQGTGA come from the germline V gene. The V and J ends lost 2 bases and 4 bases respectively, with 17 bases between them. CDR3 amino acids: CASSLEGIRGSTEAFF. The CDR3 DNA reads TGTGCCAGCAGCTTAGAGGGGATACGAGGAAGCACTGAAGCTTTCTTT.

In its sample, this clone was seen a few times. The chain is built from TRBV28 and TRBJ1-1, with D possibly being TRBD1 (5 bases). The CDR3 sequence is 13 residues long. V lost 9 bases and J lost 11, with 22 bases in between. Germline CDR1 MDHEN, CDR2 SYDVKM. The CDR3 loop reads CASLRGAHNYAFF. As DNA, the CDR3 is TGTGCCAGTTTAAGGGGCGCCCATAATTACGCTTTCTTT.

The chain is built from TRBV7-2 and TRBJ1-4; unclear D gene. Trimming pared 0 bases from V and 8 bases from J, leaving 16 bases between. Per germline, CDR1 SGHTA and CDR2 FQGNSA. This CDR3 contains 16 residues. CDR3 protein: CASSLAPRGLGEKLFF. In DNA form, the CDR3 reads TGTGCCAGCAGCTTAGCGCCACGGGGTCTGGGCGAAAAACTGTTTTTT.

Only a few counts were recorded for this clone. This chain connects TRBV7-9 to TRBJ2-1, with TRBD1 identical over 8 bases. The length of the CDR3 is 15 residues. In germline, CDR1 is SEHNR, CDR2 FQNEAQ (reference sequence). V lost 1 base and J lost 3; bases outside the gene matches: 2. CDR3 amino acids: CASSLGTGRYNEQFF. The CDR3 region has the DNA TGTGCCAGCAGCTTAGGGACAGGGCGCTACAATGAGCAGTTCTTC.

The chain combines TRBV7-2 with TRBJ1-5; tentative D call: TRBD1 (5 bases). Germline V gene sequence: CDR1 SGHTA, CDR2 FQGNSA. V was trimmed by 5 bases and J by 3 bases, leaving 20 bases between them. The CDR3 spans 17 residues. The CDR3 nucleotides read TGTGCCAGCAGCGCCCGTCCCCAGGGATGGGTCAATCAGCCCCAGCATTTT. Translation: CASSARPQGWVNQPQHF.

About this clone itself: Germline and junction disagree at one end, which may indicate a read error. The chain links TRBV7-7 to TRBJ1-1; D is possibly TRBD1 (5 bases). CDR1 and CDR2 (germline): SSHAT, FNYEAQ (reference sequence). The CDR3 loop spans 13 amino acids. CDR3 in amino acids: CASSLAFDSEAFF. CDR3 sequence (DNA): TGTGCTAGCAGCTTAGCGTTTGACAGTGAAGCTTTCTTT.

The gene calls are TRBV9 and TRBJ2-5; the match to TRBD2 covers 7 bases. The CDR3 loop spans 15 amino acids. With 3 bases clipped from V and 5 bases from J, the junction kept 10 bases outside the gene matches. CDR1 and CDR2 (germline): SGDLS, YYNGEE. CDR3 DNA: TGTGCCAGCAGCGCAGCGGGACGACCCCCGGAGACCCAGTACTTC. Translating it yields CASSAAGRPPETQYF. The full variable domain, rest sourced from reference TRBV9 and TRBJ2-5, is DSGVTQTPKHLITATGQRVTLRCSPRSGDLSVYWYQQSLDQGLQFLIQYYNGEERAKGNILERFSAQQFPDLHSELNLSSLELGDSALYFCASSAAGRPPETQYFGPGTRLLVL.

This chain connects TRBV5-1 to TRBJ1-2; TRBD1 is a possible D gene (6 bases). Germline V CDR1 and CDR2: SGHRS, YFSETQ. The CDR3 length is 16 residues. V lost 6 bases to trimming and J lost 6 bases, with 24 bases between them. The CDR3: CASNERTGSGSDGYTF. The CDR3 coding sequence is TGCGCCAGCAACGAAAGAACAGGGTCGGGGTCTGATGGCTACACCTTC.

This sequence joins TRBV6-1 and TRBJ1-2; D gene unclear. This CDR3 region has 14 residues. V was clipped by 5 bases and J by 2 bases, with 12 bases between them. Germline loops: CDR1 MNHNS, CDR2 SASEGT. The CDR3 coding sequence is TGTGCCAGCAGTCGCAGCCACTCAAACTATGGCTACACCTTC. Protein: CASSRSHSNYGYTF.

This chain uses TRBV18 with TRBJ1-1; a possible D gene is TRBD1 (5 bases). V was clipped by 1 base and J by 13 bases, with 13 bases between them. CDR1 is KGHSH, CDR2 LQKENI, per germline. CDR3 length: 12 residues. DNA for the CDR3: TGTGCCAGCTCACCACGGGAAGGGGTTGTTTTCTTT. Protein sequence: CASSPREGVVFF.

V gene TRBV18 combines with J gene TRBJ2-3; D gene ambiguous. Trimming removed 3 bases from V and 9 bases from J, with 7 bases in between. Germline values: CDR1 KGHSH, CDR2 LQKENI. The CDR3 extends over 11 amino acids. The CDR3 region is CASSPKVTQYF. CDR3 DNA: TGTGCCAGCTCACCCAAAGTAACGCAGTATTTT.

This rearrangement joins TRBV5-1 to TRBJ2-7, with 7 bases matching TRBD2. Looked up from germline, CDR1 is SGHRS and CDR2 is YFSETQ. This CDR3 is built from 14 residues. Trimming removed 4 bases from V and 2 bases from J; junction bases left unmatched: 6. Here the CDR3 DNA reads TGCGCCAGCAGCCCGGGGACTACTACCTACGAGCAGTACTTC. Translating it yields CASSPGTTTYEQYF.

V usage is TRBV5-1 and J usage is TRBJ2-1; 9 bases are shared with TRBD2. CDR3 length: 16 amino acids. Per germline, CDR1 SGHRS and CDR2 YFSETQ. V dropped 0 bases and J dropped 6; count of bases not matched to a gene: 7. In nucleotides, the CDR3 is TGCGCCAGCAGCTTGGGGGGGACTAGCTCCGGCAATGAGCAGTTCTTC. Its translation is CASSLGGTSSGNEQFF.

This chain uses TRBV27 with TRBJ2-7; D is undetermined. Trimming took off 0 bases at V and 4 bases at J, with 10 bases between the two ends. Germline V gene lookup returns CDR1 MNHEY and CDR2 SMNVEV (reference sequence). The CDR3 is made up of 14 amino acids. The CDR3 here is CASSLSIVGYEQYF. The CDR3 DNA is TGTGCCAGCAGTTTATCGATAGTGGGATACGAGCAGTACTTC.

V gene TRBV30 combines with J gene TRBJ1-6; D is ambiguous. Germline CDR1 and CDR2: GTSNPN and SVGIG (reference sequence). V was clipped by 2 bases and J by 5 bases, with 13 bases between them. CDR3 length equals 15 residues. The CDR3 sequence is CAWSTPSGNNSPLHF. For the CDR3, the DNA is TGTGCCTGGAGTACCCCTTCGGGGAATAATTCACCCCTCCACTTT.

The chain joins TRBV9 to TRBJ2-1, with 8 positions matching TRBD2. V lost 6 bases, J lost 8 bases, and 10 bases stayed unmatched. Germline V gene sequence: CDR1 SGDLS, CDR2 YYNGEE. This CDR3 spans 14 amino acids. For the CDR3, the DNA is TGTGCCAGCACGGGACTAGTTTTTGTGGATGAGCAGTTCTTC. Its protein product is CASTGLVFVDEQFF.

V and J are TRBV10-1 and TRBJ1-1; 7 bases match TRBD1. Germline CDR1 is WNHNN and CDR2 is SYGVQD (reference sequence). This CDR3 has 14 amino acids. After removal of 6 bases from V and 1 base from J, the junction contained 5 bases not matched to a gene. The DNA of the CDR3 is TGCGCCAGCAGAGTGGACAGGCAGAACACTGAAGCTTTCTTT. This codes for CASRVDRQNTEAFF.

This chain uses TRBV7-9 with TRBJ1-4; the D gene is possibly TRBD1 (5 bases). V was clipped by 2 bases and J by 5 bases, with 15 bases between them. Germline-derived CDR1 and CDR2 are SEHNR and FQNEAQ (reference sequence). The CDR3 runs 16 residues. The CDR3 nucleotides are TGTGCCAGCAGCTTACGCCAGACCGGGGGGAATGAAAAACTGTTTTTT. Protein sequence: CASSLRQTGGNEKLFF. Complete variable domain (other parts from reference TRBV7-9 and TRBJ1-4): DTGVSQNPRHKITKRGQNVTFRCDPISEHNRLYWYRQTLGQGPEFLTYFQNEAQLEKSRLLSDRFSAERPKGSFSTLEIQRTEQGDSAMYLCASSLRQTGGNEKLFFGSGTQLSVL.

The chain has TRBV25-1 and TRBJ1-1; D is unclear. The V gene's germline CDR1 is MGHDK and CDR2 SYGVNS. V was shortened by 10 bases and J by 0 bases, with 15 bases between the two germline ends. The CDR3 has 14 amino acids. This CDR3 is CATRPGSMNTEAFF. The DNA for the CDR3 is TGTGCCACCAGACCGGGATCTATGAACACTGAAGCTTTCTTT.

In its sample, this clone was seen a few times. CDR3 nucleotide sequence: TGTGCCAGCAGTGATTTGTATGTGGCTAGCGGAGGGGAGACCCAGTACTTC. Encoded protein: CASSDLYVASGGETQYF. This sequence joins TRBV2 and TRBJ2-5; 7 bases are a match to TRBD2. Germline V gives CDR1 SNHLY, CDR2 FYNNEI. V trimming: 3 bases; J trimming: 5 bases; junction bases outside the gene matches: 15. The CDR3 totals 17 residues.

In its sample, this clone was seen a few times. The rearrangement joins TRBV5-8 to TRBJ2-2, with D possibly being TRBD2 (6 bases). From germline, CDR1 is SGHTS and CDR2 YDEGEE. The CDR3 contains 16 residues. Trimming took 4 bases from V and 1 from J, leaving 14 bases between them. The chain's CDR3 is CASSNVQGLNTGELFF. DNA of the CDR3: TGTGCCAGCAGCAACGTCCAGGGACTGAACACCGGGGAGCTGTTTTTT.

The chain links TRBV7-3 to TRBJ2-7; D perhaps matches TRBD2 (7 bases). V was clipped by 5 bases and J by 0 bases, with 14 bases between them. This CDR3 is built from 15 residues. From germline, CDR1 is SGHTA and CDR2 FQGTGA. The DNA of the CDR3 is TGTGCCAGCAGCCCAATGGGGGGGGCCTCCTACGAGCAGTACTTC. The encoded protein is CASSPMGGASYEQYF.

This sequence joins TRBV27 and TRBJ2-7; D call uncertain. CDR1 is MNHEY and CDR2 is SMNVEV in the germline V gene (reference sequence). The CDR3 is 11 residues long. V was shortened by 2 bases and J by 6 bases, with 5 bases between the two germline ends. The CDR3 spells CASSLGFEQYF. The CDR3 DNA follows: TGTGCCAGCAGTTTAGGTTTCGAGCAGTACTTC.

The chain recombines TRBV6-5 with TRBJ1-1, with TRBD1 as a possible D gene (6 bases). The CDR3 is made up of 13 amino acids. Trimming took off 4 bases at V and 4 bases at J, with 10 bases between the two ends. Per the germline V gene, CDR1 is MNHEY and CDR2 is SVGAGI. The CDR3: CASSLQGSTEAFF. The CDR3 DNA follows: TGTGCCAGCAGTTTGCAGGGGAGCACTGAAGCTTTCTTT.